Listed below are T cell receptor beta chains from one sample, sequenced in a study of cytomegalovirus exposure and HLA in healthy donors. Only in-frame clones appear in the TCRdb table, and some are missing; sequencing was by immunoSEQ multiplex PCR. Of over 100,000 clones in the sample, approximately 79% were seen once. Sequencing input: PBMCs. These receptors originate from a man aged 45 to 65 in good health and CMV-seropositive. Each CDR3 is given with its conserved first and last residue. D genes are given only for firm matches. Size tells how often a clone was seen (once, few, many) or the class of an expanded clone, and some rows leave it out.

V	size	J	D	DNA	CDR3
TRBV2	.	TRBJ2-1	TRBD2	TGTGCCAGCAGTGAACCCCTAGCGGGGTTGGGTGAGCAGTTCTTC	CASSEPLAGLGEQFF
TRBV19	.	TRBJ1-2	TRBD1	TGTGCCAGTAGTATGGGGGGACAGGGAACCCTCTATGGCTACACCTTC	CASSMGGQGTLYGYTF
TRBV19	.	TRBJ1-4	.	TGTGCCAGTAGTCTAGGGAGGGGTCCTGAAAAACTGTTTTTT	CASSLGRGPEKLFF
TRBV5-1	.	TRBJ1-2	TRBD1	TGCGCCAGCAGCCCCCCCGGGACAGAAGGTGGCTACACCTTC	CASSPPGTEGGYTF
TRBV5-8	.	TRBJ2-6	.	TGTGCCAGCAGCTTGGGACGGGGCTCTGGGGCCAACGTCCTGACTTTC	CASSLGRGSGANVLTF
TRBV19	.	TRBJ1-1	.	TGTGCCAGTAGTGTACGACGGGAGGACACTGAAGCTTTCTTT	CASSVRREDTEAFF
TRBV5-4	.	TRBJ2-2	.	TGTGCCAGCAGCTTGGTGAGGTCGAACACCGGGGAGCTGTTTTTT	CASSLVRSNTGELFF
TRBV18	.	TRBJ1-1	TRBD1	TGTGCCAGCTCACCCTCCAGGACAGGGAACACTGAAGCTTTCTTT	CASSPSRTGNTEAFF
TRBV7-2	.	TRBJ1-4	.	TGTGCCAGCAGCTCCGCTAATAATGAAAAACTGTTTTTT	CASSSANNEKLFF
TRBV2	few	TRBJ1-1	TRBD1	TGTGCCAGCAGCAGACAGGGGGCGCGTATCACTGAAGCTTTCTTT	CASSRQGARITEAFF
TRBV2	.	TRBJ2-5	TRBD2	TGTGCCAGCAGCCGGACTAGCGGGGGGCGGAGGGAGACCCAGTACTTC	CASSRTSGGRRETQYF
TRBV19	.	TRBJ2-3	.	TGTGCCAGTAGTATAGGCGGTAGGTCGGATACGCAGTATTTT	CASSIGGRSDTQYF
TRBV14	.	TRBJ1-4	.	TGTGCCAGCAGCCGGAGCCGGGGTGAAAAACTGTTTTTT	CASSRSRGEKLFF
TRBV7-2	once	TRBJ2-1	.	TGTGCCAGCAGCCCTAGCAGAATAGGGTCCAATGAGCAGTTCTTC	CASSPSRIGSNEQFF
TRBV10-3	.	TRBJ1-1	.	TGTGCCTCCCGGGGTGCGGGAAACTCGAACACTGAAGCTTTCTTT	CASRGAGNSNTEAFF
TRBV6-6	.	TRBJ2-1	.	TGTGCCAGCAATACAGGGAGCTCCTACAATGAGCAGTTCTTC	CASNTGSSYNEQFF
TRBV2	.	TRBJ1-6	.	TGTGCCAGCAGTGACGAGGAATCACCCCTCCACTTT	CASSDEESPLHF
TRBV5-1	once	TRBJ1-1	TRBD1	TGCGCCAGCAGCTTGGGGACAGGGGGGTCGAGAACTGAAGCTTTCTTT	CASSLGTGGSRTEAFF
TRBV9	few	TRBJ2-7	TRBD1	TGTGCCAGCAGCGTAGGATCGGGACAGGGAAGAAGCGAGCAGTACTTC	CASSVGSGQGRSEQYF
TRBV2	few	TRBJ2-4	.	TGTGCCAGCACCACGACGGGGGGCTGGGGCAAAAACATTCAGTACTTC	CASTTTGGWGKNIQYF
TRBV5-6	.	TRBJ1-1	.	TGTGCCAGCAGCGGGGCCGTCCGGGGAGGACGGGGCATGAACACTGAAGCTTTCTTT	CASSGAVRGGRGMNTEAFF
TRBV7-6	.	TRBJ2-1	.	TGTGCCAGCAGCTTGACAGGTACCTACAATGAGCAGTTCTTC	CASSLTGTYNEQFF
TRBV6-5	few	TRBJ1-1	.	TGTGCCAGCAGAGGACAGCAAATGAACACTGAAGCTTTCTTT	CASRGQQMNTEAFF
TRBV7-2	.	TRBJ1-2	TRBD1	TGTGCCAGCAGCTATGGACAGGTGGCCTATGGCTACACCTTC	CASSYGQVAYGYTF
TRBV29-1	.	TRBJ2-1	.	TGCAGCGTTGTGAGGCTTTTGACCTACAATGAGCAGTTCTTC	CSVVRLLTYNEQFF